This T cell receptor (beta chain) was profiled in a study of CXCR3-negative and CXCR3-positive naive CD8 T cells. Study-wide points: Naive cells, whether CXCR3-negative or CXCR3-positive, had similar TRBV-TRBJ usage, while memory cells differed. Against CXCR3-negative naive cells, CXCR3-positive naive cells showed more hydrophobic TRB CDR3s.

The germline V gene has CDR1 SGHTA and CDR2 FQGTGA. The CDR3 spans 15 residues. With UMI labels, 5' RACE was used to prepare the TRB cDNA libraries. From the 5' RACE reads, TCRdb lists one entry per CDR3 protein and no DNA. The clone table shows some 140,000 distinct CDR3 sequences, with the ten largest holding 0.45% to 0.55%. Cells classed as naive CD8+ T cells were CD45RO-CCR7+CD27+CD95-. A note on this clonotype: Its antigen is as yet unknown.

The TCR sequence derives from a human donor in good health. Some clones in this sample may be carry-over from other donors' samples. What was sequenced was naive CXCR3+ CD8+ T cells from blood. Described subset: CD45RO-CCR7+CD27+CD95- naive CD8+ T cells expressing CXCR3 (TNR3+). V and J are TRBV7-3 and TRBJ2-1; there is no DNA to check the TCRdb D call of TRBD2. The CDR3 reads CASSATSGGDNEQFF.